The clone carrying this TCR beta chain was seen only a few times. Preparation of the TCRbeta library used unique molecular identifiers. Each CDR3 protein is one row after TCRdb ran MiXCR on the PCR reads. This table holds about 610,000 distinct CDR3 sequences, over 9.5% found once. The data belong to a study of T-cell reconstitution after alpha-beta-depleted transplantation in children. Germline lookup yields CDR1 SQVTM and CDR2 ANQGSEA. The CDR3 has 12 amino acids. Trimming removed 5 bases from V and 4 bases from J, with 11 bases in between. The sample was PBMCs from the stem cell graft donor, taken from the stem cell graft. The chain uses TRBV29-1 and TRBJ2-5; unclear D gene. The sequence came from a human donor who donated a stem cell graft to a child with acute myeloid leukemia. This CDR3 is CSVHKGRETQYF. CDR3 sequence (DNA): TGCAGCGTTCACAAGGGAAGAGAGACCCAGTACTTC.